Listed below are T cell receptor beta chains from one sample, sequenced in a study of T cell responses to AZD1222 COVID-19 vaccine. Measured with immunoSEQ multiplex PCR; TCRdb has only the in-frame clones, and not every one. The sample shows about 85,000 clones, roughly nine tenths of them seen only once. The sequenced sample was peripheral blood, obtained on day 0 of AZD1222 vaccination. The receptors originated from an adult in good health. Both conserved end residues are part of each CDR3. Fields, in order: V gene, D gene, clone size, J gene, CDR3 DNA, CDR3 protein. The D gene is left open where the match is weak. Expanded clones get a size class; other rows say once, few or many, or leave the size out.

TRBV6-2/TRBV6-3	TRBD1	NA	TRBJ1-2	TGTGCCAGCAGCCAATATGGGGACAGCCCTCCCTATGGCTACACCTTC	CASSQYGDSPPYGYTF
TRBV2	NA	few	TRBJ2-3	TGTGCCAGCAGCGGAGGGACTCGGAGCACAGATACGCAGTATTTT	CASSGGTRSTDTQYF
TRBV18	NA	NA	TRBJ2-6	TGTGCCAGCTCACCGACAGACTCTGGGGCCAACGTCCTGACTTTC	CASSPTDSGANVLTF
TRBV30	NA	once	TRBJ1-2	TGTGCCTGGAAAAATTCCGGGACTTCTCCGGGGGGCTACACCTTC	CAWKNSGTSPGGYTF
TRBV28	NA	NA	TRBJ2-5	TGTGCCAGCAGGACTGGGGGTGGGACCGAAGAGACCCAGTACTTC	CASRTGGGTEETQYF
TRBV7-8	NA	NA	TRBJ2-2	TGTGCCAGCAGCATCAGTAGGACATCCTACACCGGGGAGCTGTTTTTT	CASSISRTSYTGELFF
TRBV19	NA	NA	TRBJ2-1	TGTGCCAGTAGTCCCGGGACCGCGGGTTTGAATGAGCAGTTCTTC	CASSPGTAGLNEQFF
TRBV9	NA	once	TRBJ1-1	TGTGCCAGCAGCGGACGGATGAACACTGAAGCTTTCTTT	CASSGRMNTEAFF
TRBV29-1	NA	NA	TRBJ1-2	TGCAGCGTTGAAGAGGGCTACACCTTC	CSVEEGYTF
TRBV30	NA	NA	TRBJ1-6	TGTGCCTGGAGTGTAATAGCTAATTCACCCCTCCACTTT	CAWSVIANSPLHF
TRBV19	NA	NA	TRBJ2-5	TGTGCCAGTAGTATAGGACAGATAGGAAGAGAGACCCAGTACTTC	CASSIGQIGRETQYF
TRBV28	TRBD1	NA	TRBJ1-2	TGTGCCAGCAGTTCCCCCGAACAGGGGTGGGAAGGCTACACCTTC	CASSSPEQGWEGYTF
TRBV7-9	NA	NA	TRBJ2-7	TGTGCCAGCAGCGAGTATTATAGGGACGGCCAGTACTTC	CASSEYYRDGQYF
TRBV15	NA	NA	TRBJ2-5	TGTGCCACCAGCAGAGATCTTACGGAGACCCAGTACTTC	CATSRDLTETQYF
TRBV6-5	NA	many	TRBJ1-6	TGTGCCAGCAGTTACTCAGCGGACGGGAGAAATTCACCCCTCCACTTT	CASSYSADGRNSPLHF
TRBV28	NA	NA	TRBJ1-5	TGTGCCAGCAGTTTATCTGCGGAATCCGGGCAGCCCCAGCATTTT	CASSLSAESGQPQHF
TRBV18	TRBD2	NA	TRBJ2-5	TGTGCCAGCTCACCACGGGAGACTAGCGCGCAAGAGACCCAGTACTTC	CASSPRETSAQETQYF
TRBV9	NA	NA	TRBJ1-3	TGTGCCAGCAGCGTCTCGTCAGGCGAATACTCTGGAAACACCATATATTTT	CASSVSSGEYSGNTIYF
TRBV28	TRBD2	NA	TRBJ2-1	TGTGCCAGCAGCCCGCTAGCGGGAGTGTCCAATGAGCAGTTCTTC	CASSPLAGVSNEQFF
TRBV5-6	NA	NA	TRBJ2-5	TGTGCCAGCAGCCGGTTTATGGTCCAAGAGACCCAGTACTTC	CASSRFMVQETQYF
TRBV4-3	NA	NA	TRBJ1-6	TGCGCCAGCAGCCAAGAAGGGGGGGCTCGGTCACCCCTCCACTTT	CASSQEGGARSPLHF
TRBV18	TRBD1	once	TRBJ2-3	TGTGCCAGCTCCCCTCCGGGACAGAAAACATCTAGTACAGATACGCAGTATTTT	CASSPPGQKTSSTDTQYF
TRBV6-5	TRBD1	NA	TRBJ1-6	TGTGCCAGCAGTACTGGGGACAGGGTGTATTCACCCCTCCACTTT	CASSTGDRVYSPLHF
TRBV18	NA	NA	TRBJ2-7	TGTGCCAGCTCTAAAGCCCAAACGTACGAGCAGTACTTC	CASSKAQTYEQYF
TRBV6-5	TRBD1	few	TRBJ1-1	TGTGCCAGCAGTCCCGGAAACAGGGGCAGTGAAGCTTTCTTT	CASSPGNRGSEAFF
TRBV18	NA	few	TRBJ1-1	TGTGCCAGCTCCCGGGGATTGGATGAAGCTTTCTTT	CASSRGLDEAFF
TRBV19	TRBD1	once	TRBJ1-4	TGTGCCAGTAGTCCGAGACCGGGACAGGTTGCAACTAATGAAAAACTGTTTTTT	CASSPRPGQVATNEKLFF
TRBV15	NA	NA	TRBJ1-2	TGTGCCACCAGCAGAGTTAAACAGGGATTATATGGCTACACCTTC	CATSRVKQGLYGYTF
TRBV6-4	NA	NA	TRBJ1-6	TGTGCCAGCAGTTACCAGGAGGGGGGAAATTCACCCCTCCACTTT	CASSYQEGGNSPLHF
TRBV4-2	NA	NA	TRBJ2-1	TGTGCCAGCAGCCCCCTCCCGTGGGGAGCGGCCTACAATGAGCAGTTCTTC	CASSPLPWGAAYNEQFF
TRBV5-1	NA	NA	TRBJ2-3	TGCGCCAGCAGCTTGGTCAGGGACGCAGATACGCAGTATTTT	CASSLVRDADTQYF
TRBV28	NA	NA	TRBJ1-5	TGTGCCAGCAGTTCCTTCCAGGGAATAAATCAGCCCCAGCATTTT	CASSSFQGINQPQHF
TRBV5-5	NA	NA	TRBJ1-1	TGTGCCAGCAGCTTAGGCAGGGCTAACACTGAAGCTTTCTTT	CASSLGRANTEAFF
TRBV20-1	NA	once	TRBJ2-1	TGCAGTGCTAGCGGGGTCAATGAGCAGTTCTTC	CSASGVNEQFF
TRBV4-1	TRBD1	NA	TRBJ1-4	TGCGCCAGCAGCCAAGTGGGGGGACAGTCTAATGAAAAACTGTTTTTT	CASSQVGGQSNEKLFF
TRBV14	TRBD1	NA	TRBJ2-2	TGTGCCAGCAGCCTTAAGGCGTCAGGGGGTAACACCGGGGAGCTGTTTTTT	CASSLKASGGNTGELFF
TRBV6-2/TRBV6-3	NA	few	TRBJ2-4	TGTGCCAGCAGTATGGAGAGAGGGGGGGCCAAAAACATTCAGTACTTC	CASSMERGGAKNIQYF
TRBV7-9	TRBD2	NA	TRBJ2-7	TGTGCCAGCAGCTTAGGGGCAGGGACTAGCGTAGTTTACGAGCAGTACTTC	CASSLGAGTSVVYEQYF
TRBV6-2/TRBV6-3	TRBD2	NA	TRBJ2-2	TGTGCCAGCAGTTTTCGGCTAGCGGGAGGCGGGGAGCTGTTTTTT	CASSFRLAGGGELFF
TRBV19	TRBD1	NA	TRBJ2-7	TGTGCCAGTAGTATGACAGGGCCCTACGAGCAGTACTTC	CASSMTGPYEQYF
TRBV7-2	NA	NA	TRBJ1-2	TGTGCCAGCAGCGCCTCCGGGGGCTACGGCTACACCTTC	CASSASGGYGYTF
TRBV10-2	TRBD1	NA	TRBJ1-1	TGCGCCAGCAGTGAGAACAGGGGGGGCACTGAAGCTTTCTTT	CASSENRGGTEAFF
TRBV7-3	TRBD2	NA	TRBJ2-3	TGTGCCAGCAGCTTGGGACTAGCGAGCACAGATACGCAGTATTTT	CASSLGLASTDTQYF
TRBV19	TRBD1	NA	TRBJ1-5	TGTGCCAGTAAGGAACAGGGGGCTGAGCAGCCCCAGCATTTT	CASKEQGAEQPQHF